One sample yielded the 19 T cell receptor beta chains listed below, sequenced in a study of T cell repertoires in cytomegalovirus infection. These receptors are not linked to any known antigen. TCRdb reprocessed the reads with MiXCR, giving one entry per CDR3 protein. The sample lists around 130,000 distinct CDR3 sequences, 20% to 30% occurring once. The specimen was PBMCs, sequenced either directly or after in vitro stimulation (not recorded which). The receptors come from a human donor in good health (CMV status not recorded). Some clones in this sample may be carry-over from other donors' samples.

This sequence joins TRBV10-3 and TRBJ1-1, with a tentative D call TRBD1 (5 bases). The length of the CDR3 is 14 residues. Germline V CDR1 and CDR2: ENHRY, SYGVKD. V was clipped by 4 bases and J by 4 bases, with 13 bases between them. The CDR3 bases are TGTGCCATCAGTGCCGAAGGGGCAGGCACTGAAGCTTTCTTT. Protein product: CAISAEGAGTEAFF.

Points on this clonotype: The junction departs from germline at one end; a sequencing error may be responsible. This chain joins TRBV7-6 and TRBJ2-7; either TRBD1 or TRBD2 may fit D (5 bases each). This CDR3 spans 17 amino acids. Per the germline V gene, CDR1 is SGHVS and CDR2 is FNYEAQ. The CDR3 region is CASGFDGAGNKAYEQYF. The CDR3 nucleotides are TGTGCCAGCGGCTTCGACGGGGCCGGAAATAAGGCCTACGAGCAGTACTTC.

The V gene is TRBV19, the J gene TRBJ2-1; 13 bases line up with TRBD2. Trimming cost V 6 bases and J 2 bases; bases outside gene matches: 4. The CDR3 is 16 residues long. Germline CDR1 reads LNHDA; CDR2 reads SQIVND (reference sequence). CDR3 in DNA: TGTGCCAGTAGCCCGACTAGCGGGAGGCCCTACAATGAGCAGTTCTTC. Its translation is CASSPTSGRPYNEQFF. Full variable domain (remainder filled in from reference TRBV19 and TRBJ2-1): DGGITQSPKYLFRKEGQNVTLSCEQNLNHDAMYWYRQDPGQGLRLIYYSQIVNDFQKGDIAEGYSVSREKKESFPLTVTSAQKNPTAFYLCASSPTSGRPYNEQFFGPGTRLTVL.

The CDR3 DNA reads as TGTGCCAGCAGCTTATCGTCCTGGGGAATGGAGAACACTGAAGCTTTCTTT. Its translation is CASSLSSWGMENTEAFF. The J gene is TRBJ1-1, the V gene TRBV7-3; D unresolved. Germline assignment: CDR1 SGHTA and CDR2 FQGTGA. With 2 bases removed from V and 1 base from J, the gap between germline ends came to 17 bases. CDR3 length equals 17 residues.

V is TRBV7-2 and J is TRBJ1-5; no definite D call. From germline, CDR1 is SGHTA and CDR2 FQGNSA. V was cut by 5 bases and J by 0 bases, with 17 bases left in between. CDR3 length equals 17 residues. CDR3 protein: CASSAPHGSHSNQPQHF. The CDR3 DNA reads TGTGCCAGCAGCGCCCCACATGGGAGCCATAGCAATCAGCCCCAGCATTTT. Full variable domain (outside the CDR3, taken from reference TRBV7-2 and TRBJ1-5): GAGVSQSPSNKVTEKGKDVELRCDPISGHTALYWYRQSLGQGLEFLIYFQGNSAPDKSGLPSDRFSAERTGGSVSTLTIQRTQQEDSAVYLCASSAPHGSHSNQPQHFGDGTRLSIL.

In this sample, this clonotype turned up many times. The rearrangement uses TRBV7-2 and TRBJ2-7; D gene unclear. CDR1 is SGHTA and CDR2 is FQGNSA in the germline V gene. V lost 4 bases, J lost 3 bases, and 7 bases lay in between. The CDR3 has 12 residues. The CDR3 here is CASSSSGYEQYV. The CDR3 region has the DNA TGTGCCAGCAGCTCTTCAGGCTACGAGCAGTACGTC.

This clonotype has more than one count but fewer than ten. CDR3: CASSQDWGKVNTGELFF. The CDR3 DNA reads as TGCGCCAGCAGCCAAGATTGGGGGAAGGTGAACACCGGGGAGCTGTTTTTT. The rearrangement links TRBV4-3 to TRBJ2-2; D is possibly TRBD1 or TRBD2 (5 bases each). Deletions cut 0 bases from V and 1 base from J, with 12 bases between. Per the germline V gene, CDR1 is LGHNA and CDR2 is YSLEER. The CDR3 is 17 residues long.

This clonotype has just a few counts. This chain joins TRBV7-9 and TRBJ2-7; possibly TRBD2 for D (6 bases). The V gene's germline CDR1 is SEHNR and CDR2 FQNEAQ (reference sequence). CDR3 length: 16 amino acids. The V gene lost 4 bases and the J gene lost 5 bases, with 21 bases spanning the gap. CDR3 sequence reads: CASSSFTGASDHEQYF. CDR3 bases: TGTGCCAGCAGCTCGTTCACCGGGGCTAGCGACCACGAGCAGTACTTC. Using reference TRBV7-9 and TRBJ2-7 for the parts outside the CDR3, the full variable domain is DTGVSQNPRHKITKRGQNVTFRCDPISEHNRLYWYRQTLGQGPEFLTYFQNEAQLEKSRLLSDRFSAERPKGSFSTLEIQRTEQGDSAMYLCASSSFTGASDHEQYFGPGTRLTVT.

This clonotype was observed at least ten times. This chain uses TRBV4-3 with TRBJ1-5; D is uncertain. V lost 0 bases to trimming and J lost 0 bases, with 12 bases between them. CDR1 and CDR2 (germline): LGHNA, YSLEER. This CDR3 has 17 residues. CDR3 loop: CASSQDLVASSNQPQHF. The CDR3 DNA sequence: TGCGCCAGCAGCCAAGATCTCGTGGCGTCTAGCAATCAGCCCCAGCATTTT.

In its sample, this clonotype was seen a few times. V is TRBV11-2 and J is TRBJ2-1; 7 nucleotides line up with TRBD2. The ends lost 1 base at V and 8 bases at J; junction bases unmatched: 8. Germline CDR1 reads SGHAT; CDR2 reads FQNNGV. The CDR3 covers 15 residues. CDR3 DNA: TGTGCCAGCAGCTTAGTCCTCGGGACTATGTATGAGCAGTTCTTC. Protein sequence: CASSLVLGTMYEQFF. The full variable domain, with the rest looked up from reference TRBV11-2 and TRBJ2-1, is EAGVAQSPRYKIIEKRQSVAFWCNPISGHATLYWYQQILGQGPKLLIQFQNNGVVDDSQLPKDRFSAERLKGVDSTLKIQPAKLEDSAVYLCASSLVLGTMYEQFFGPGTRLTVL.

The rearrangement joins TRBV29-1 to TRBJ1-1, with no clear D. Per germline, CDR1 SQVTM and CDR2 ANQGSEA. The CDR3 contains 13 residues. Trimming pared 2 bases from V and 0 bases from J, leaving 7 bases between. The CDR3: CSVERPLNTEAFF. CDR3 sequence (DNA): TGCAGCGTTGAACGGCCACTGAACACTGAAGCTTTCTTT. The full variable domain, its missing parts supplied by reference TRBV29-1 and TRBJ1-1, is SAVISQKPSRDICQRGTSLTIQCQVDSQVTMMFWYRQQPGQSLTLIATANQGSEATYESGFVIDKFPISRPNLTFSTLTVSNMSPEDSSIYLCSVERPLNTEAFFGQGTRLTVV.

The V gene is TRBV5-3, the J gene TRBJ2-1; D is perhaps TRBD2 (6 bases). TRBV5-3 qualifies as an ORF whose function is uncertain. The CDR3 is 16 residues long. The CDR3 nucleotides read TGTGTCAGCAGCCAGGAACCGGGACTGAGTGACAATGAGCAGTTCTTC. Amino acid sequence: CVSSQEPGLSDNEQFF.

The gene calls are TRBV7-9 and TRBJ2-7, with D uncertain. Between the trimmed V and J ends, which lost 1 base and 1 base, there was a span of 5 bases. The CDR3 has 13 residues. Germline V CDR1 and CDR2: SEHNR, FQNEAQ (reference sequence). CDR3 region: CASSLDSSYEQYV. The CDR3 DNA is TGTGCCAGCAGCTTAGACTCGTCCTACGAGCAGTACGTC.

This clonotype was observed many times. The chain has TRBV12-3 or TRBV12-4 and TRBJ2-1, with 9 nucleotides matching TRBD1. The CDR3 is made up of 16 amino acids. J lost 3 bases, V lost 6 bases, and 9 bases had no gene match. The CDR3 DNA reads TGTGCCAGCAGAAATACCGGGACAGGGATCTACAATGAGCAGTTCTTC. The encoded protein is CASRNTGTGIYNEQFF.

The gene calls are TRBV4-1 and TRBJ2-7; D may be TRBD2 (7 bases). CDR3 length: 18 residues. Germline CDR1 reads MGHRA; CDR2 reads YSYEKL. The ends were cut back, 0 bases at V and 3 bases at J, with 21 bases in the middle. The CDR3 DNA reads TGCGCCAGCAGCCAAGATCACCGGGGGGACACAGGGTTCTACGAGCAGTACGTC. It yields the protein CASSQDHRGDTGFYEQYV.

The V gene is TRBV7-2, the J gene TRBJ2-1, with D hard to call. This CDR3 is 14 amino acids long. CDR1 and CDR2 (germline): SGHTA, FQGNSA. Trimming cost V 3 bases and J 6 bases, with 12 bases left between them. This CDR3 is CASSFPPAPNEQFF. The CDR3 DNA sequence: TGTGCCAGCAGCTTCCCTCCGGCTCCCAATGAGCAGTTCTTC. The full variable domain, in which reference TRBV7-2 and TRBJ2-1 provide the parts outside the CDR3, is GAGVSQSPSNKVTEKGKDVELRCDPISGHTALYWYRQSLGQGLEFLIYFQGNSAPDKSGLPSDRFSAERTGGSVSTLTIQRTQQEDSAVYLCASSFPPAPNEQFFGPGTRLTVL.

The chain joins TRBV19 to TRBJ1-5; D perhaps matches TRBD1 (5 bases). The V end was cut by 9 bases, the J end by 9 bases, with 21 bases between. Germline loops: CDR1 LNHDA, CDR2 SQIVND (reference sequence). This CDR3 is 14 amino acids long. In DNA, the CDR3 is TGTGCCAGCCAGGGAACCCCCGCCGATCCGCCCCAGCATTTT. This gives the protein CASQGTPADPPQHF.

V and J are TRBV6-1 and TRBJ1-1; a weak D match, TRBD1 (5 bases). V lost 6 bases and J lost 2, with 25 bases in between. CDR1 is MNHNS, CDR2 SASEGT, per germline. The CDR3 contains 18 residues. The CDR3 protein is CASRGSRGGPVLNTEAFF. The CDR3, as DNA: TGTGCCAGCAGGGGGTCAAGGGGAGGGCCTGTGTTAAACACTGAAGCTTTCTTT.

This clonotype has a single count. The gene calls are TRBV4-1 and TRBJ2-3; no firm D call. V lost 1 base and J 1 base, leaving 6 bases between the germline ends. Germline V gene data show CDR1 as MGHRA and CDR2 as YSYEKL. This CDR3 has 14 amino acids. The DNA of the CDR3 is TGCGCCAGCAGCCAAGTAGGTGGCACAGATACGCAGTATTTT. This sequence encodes CASSQVGGTDTQYF.